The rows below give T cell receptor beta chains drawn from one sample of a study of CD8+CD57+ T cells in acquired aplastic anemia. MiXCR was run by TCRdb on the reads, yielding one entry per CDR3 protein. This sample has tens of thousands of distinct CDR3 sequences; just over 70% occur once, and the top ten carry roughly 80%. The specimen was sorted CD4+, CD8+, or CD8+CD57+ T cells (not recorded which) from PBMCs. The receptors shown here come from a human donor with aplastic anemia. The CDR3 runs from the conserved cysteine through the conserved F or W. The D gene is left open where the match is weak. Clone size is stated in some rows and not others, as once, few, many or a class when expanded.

TGTGCCAGCAGTGAAGCGGATATAGCGGACCTAACGAAGGAGACCCAGTACTTC	CASSEADIADLTKETQYF	.	many	TRBJ2-5	TRBV2
TGTGCCAGTAGTATAGTGGCAGGGGGCTACACCTTC	CASSIVAGGYTF	.	.	TRBJ1-2	TRBV19
TGTGCCAGCAGCGAACGGCCGGATATGAACACTGAAGCTTTCTTT	CASSERPDMNTEAFF	.	.	TRBJ1-1	TRBV5-5
TGTGCCACCAGCAGAGATTGGGGCGGGGCGAATGAGCAGTTCTTC	CATSRDWGGANEQFF	.	few	TRBJ2-1	TRBV15
TGCAGCGTTGAACGGGGTAGGTTAGGCAATGAGCAGTTCTTC	CSVERGRLGNEQFF	.	.	TRBJ2-1	TRBV29-1
TGTGCCAGCAAGGCCGGGGAGCTGTTTTTT	CASKAGELFF	.	few	TRBJ2-2	TRBV2
TGTGCCAGCAGTGGGGGTTTGACAGGGGGCCTTAGCAATCAGCCCCAGCATTTT	CASSGGLTGGLSNQPQHF	TRBD1	.	TRBJ1-5	TRBV2
TGTGCCAGCAGCTTACACAGCGGAGGAATCTACGAGCAGTACTTC	CASSLHSGGIYEQYF	.	.	TRBJ2-7	TRBV7-9
TGTGCCAACTCACCGGGACAGGGTTTCACCGGGGAGCTGTTTTTT	CANSPGQGFTGELFF	TRBD1	.	TRBJ2-2	TRBV2
TGTGCCACCAGTGGGGTAGCGGGAGACACAGATACGCAGTATTTT	CATSGVAGDTDTQYF	TRBD2	.	TRBJ2-3	TRBV24-1
TGTGCCATCACCGGGGGCCCTAACTATGGCTACACCTTC	CAITGGPNYGYTF	.	.	TRBJ1-2	TRBV10-3
TGTGCCAGCAGCTTATTCGGGACCGCGTCGGAGACCCAGTACTTC	CASSLFGTASETQYF	.	.	TRBJ2-5	TRBV7-9
TGTGCCAGCAGTTACTCGGGGAACAACTATGGCTACACCTTC	CASSYSGNNYGYTF	.	.	TRBJ1-2	TRBV6-5
TGTGCCGCGTCCCGGGCCCTTGCCGAGGAGACTGAAGCTTTCTTT	CAASRALAEETEAFF	.	once	TRBJ1-1	TRBV19
TGTGCCAGCAGTGACTCGAGCGGCTCTGGGGCCAACGTCCTGACTTTC	CASSDSSGSGANVLTF	.	many	TRBJ2-6	TRBV6-4
TGTGCCAGCAGAACAGGGGGGGCCGGGGAGCTGTTTTTT	CASRTGGAGELFF	.	.	TRBJ2-2	TRBV2
TGCGCCAGCAGCTTGGGAGGGGCTGAGGAGCAGTACTTC	CASSLGGAEEQYF	.	.	TRBJ2-7	TRBV5-1
TGTGCCAGCAGCCCGCAAACAGGGGGTTATGGCTACACCTTC	CASSPQTGGYGYTF	TRBD1	.	TRBJ1-2	TRBV7-9
TGCGCCAGCACTCCCGAGGGCAATCAGCCCCAGCATTTT	CASTPEGNQPQHF	.	.	TRBJ1-5	TRBV10-1
TGCGCCAGCAGCCAAGAAAGGGGACAAGAGACCCAGTACTTC	CASSQERGQETQYF	.	.	TRBJ2-5	TRBV4-3
TGCGCCAGCAGTGAGACCCCGAACGCGCAGCCCCAGCATTTT	CASSETPNAQPQHF	.	.	TRBJ1-5	TRBV10-2
TGCGCCAGCAGCCCGGGACTAGCGGGGGGCACCGGGGAGCTGTTTTTT	CASSPGLAGGTGELFF	TRBD2	few	TRBJ2-2	TRBV5-1
TGTGCCAGCAGTCCTTCGGCGGGAGTAGTAACCTACGAGCAGTACTTC	CASSPSAGVVTYEQYF	TRBD2	.	TRBJ2-7	TRBV27
TGTGCCATCAGCGCCGGGGATGAAGCTTTCTTT	CAISAGDEAFF	.	few	TRBJ1-1	TRBV10-3
TGTGCCACCAGTGATAGGGTCACCTACGAGCAGTACTTC	CATSDRVTYEQYF	.	.	TRBJ2-7	TRBV24-1
TGTGCCAGTAGGCCCCGGGACTACCACTACGAGCAGTACTTC	CASRPRDYHYEQYF	TRBD2	.	TRBJ2-7	TRBV19
TGTGCCAGCACAACAGGGGCTAAGTCGAACACCGGGGAGCTGTTTTTT	CASTTGAKSNTGELFF	TRBD1	.	TRBJ2-2	TRBV25-1
TGTGCCAGCAGCACCGGGACTTACGCCACCCAGTACTTC	CASSTGTYATQYF	.	.	TRBJ2-5	TRBV9
TGTGCCACCAGCAGAGATCTAGGGATCTATGGCTACACCTTC	CATSRDLGIYGYTF	.	.	TRBJ1-2	TRBV15
TGTGCCAGTAGTATAGCTCCCGGCGGGGGTGATGGCTACACCTTC	CASSIAPGGGDGYTF	.	few	TRBJ1-2	TRBV19
TGTGCCAGCAGGGGCGGGGACGCCTACGAGCAGTACTTC	CASRGGDAYEQYF	.	many	TRBJ2-7	TRBV7-8
TGCAGTGCAAGGGACCAGATCGGCACAGATACGCAGTATTTT	CSARDQIGTDTQYF	.	.	TRBJ2-3	TRBV20-1
TGTGCCAGCAGCTCGGGACTAGCGGCTCTGCAGACGCAGTATTTT	CASSSGLAALQTQYF	TRBD2	many	TRBJ2-3	TRBV11-1
TGTGCCACCAGTGCTTCAGGGACCTATTCTGAAAAACTGTTTTTT	CATSASGTYSEKLFF	.	.	TRBJ1-4	TRBV24-1
TGTGCCAGCAGCACGGAACAGGATAACTATGGCTACACCTTC	CASSTEQDNYGYTF	.	.	TRBJ1-2	TRBV7-9